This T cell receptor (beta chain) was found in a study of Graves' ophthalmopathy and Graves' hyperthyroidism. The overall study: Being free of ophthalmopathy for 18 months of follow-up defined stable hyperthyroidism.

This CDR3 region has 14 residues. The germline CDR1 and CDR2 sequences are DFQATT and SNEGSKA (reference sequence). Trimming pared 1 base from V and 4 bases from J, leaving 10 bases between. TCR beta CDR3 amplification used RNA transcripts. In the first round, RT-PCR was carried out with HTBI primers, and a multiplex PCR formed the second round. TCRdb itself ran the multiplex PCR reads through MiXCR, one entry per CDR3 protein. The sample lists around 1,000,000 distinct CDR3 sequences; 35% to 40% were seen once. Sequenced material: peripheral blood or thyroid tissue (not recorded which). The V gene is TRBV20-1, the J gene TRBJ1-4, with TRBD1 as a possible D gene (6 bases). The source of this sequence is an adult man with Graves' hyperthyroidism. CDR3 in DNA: TGCAGTGCTAGAGTCGGGGGGCGTAATGAAAAACTGTTTTTT. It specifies CSARVGGRNEKLFF.